This T cell receptor (beta chain) comes out of a study of technical replicates of blood from a handful of donors. Some clones are missing from TCRdb's copy, which holds only in-frame ones; the method was immunoSEQ multiplex PCR. The table shows roughly 80,000 clones, with around 94% occurring only once. CDR1 is GTSNPN and CDR2 is SVGIG in the germline V gene (reference sequence). The CDR3 extends over 15 amino acids. The junction had 8 bases not matched to a gene; V was cut back by 3 bases and J by 0 bases. The sequenced sample consisted of T cells isolated from PBMCs. The receptor's source is a human donor in good health. V is TRBV30 and J is TRBJ2-7; 7 bases align to TRBD2. The CDR3 nucleotides are TGTGCCTGGAGGAGACTAGCCTTTAGCTCCTACGAGCAGTACTTC. Translation gives CAWRRLAFSSYEQYF.